Listed below are T cell receptor beta chains from one sample, sequenced in a study of blood T cell repertoires in COVID-19. Measured with immunoSEQ multiplex PCR; TCRdb has only the in-frame clones, and not every one. The data hold roughly 100,000 clones, with just under 85% observed a single time. The specimen sequenced was peripheral blood. These receptors all stem from a man between 40 and 49 years old with active or convalescent COVID-19. The CDR3 runs from the conserved cysteine through the conserved F or W. The D gene is left open where the match is weak. Expanded clones get a size class; other rows say once, few or many, or leave the size out.

d_gene	abundance	j_gene	v_gene	CDR3aa	CDR3nt
TRBD1	NA	TRBJ2-3	TRBV5-1	CASRDRGPKLAQYF	TGCGCCAGCAGGGACAGGGGACCCAAATTGGCGCAGTATTTT
NA	once	TRBJ1-3	TRBV9	CASSESGGLALSGNTIYF	TGTGCCAGCAGCGAGTCTGGGGGGTTAGCGCTCTCTGGAAACACCATATATTTT
NA	once	TRBJ1-1	TRBV7-6	CASSLGVLAGGYAEAFF	TGTGCCAGCAGCTTAGGGGTGTTGGCGGGTGGTTACGCTGAAGCTTTCTTT
TRBD1	NA	TRBJ2-7	TRBV27	CASSLRTGKFYEQYF	TGTGCCAGCAGTTTGCGGACAGGGAAATTCTACGAGCAGTACTTC
NA	NA	TRBJ2-4	TRBV3-1/TRBV3-2	CASSVSEGIQYF	TGTGCCAGCAGCGTGAGTGAGGGCATTCAGTACTTC
NA	NA	TRBJ2-1	TRBV30	CAWSQGKGEQFF	TGTGCCTGGAGTCAGGGGAAGGGTGAGCAGTTCTTC
TRBD1	NA	TRBJ2-7	TRBV12-5	CASGLVRQGHEQYF	TGTGCTAGTGGTTTGGTACGACAGGGTCACGAGCAGTACTTC
NA	many	TRBJ2-1	TRBV10-1	CASSPGGPSYNEQFF	TGCGCCAGCAGCCCAGGGGGGCCCTCCTACAATGAGCAGTTCTTC
TRBD1	NA	TRBJ2-7	TRBV30	CAWSKTGTGGYEQYF	TGTGCCTGGAGTAAAACCGGGACAGGGGGATACGAGCAGTACTTC
NA	NA	TRBJ1-1	TRBV9	CASNKSNTEAFF	TGTGCCAGCAACAAATCCAACACTGAAGCTTTCTTT
TRBD2	few	TRBJ2-1	TRBV3-1/TRBV3-2	CASSQRIGLAGAFF	TGTGCCAGCAGCCAACGAATCGGACTAGCGGGGGCGTTCTTC
TRBD1	NA	TRBJ2-7	TRBV5-1	CASSSNRGVSEQYF	TGCGCCAGCAGCTCCAACAGGGGTGTCTCCGAGCAGTACTTC
NA	few	TRBJ2-3	TRBV6-1	CASSEAGRGSTDTQYF	TGTGCCAGCAGTGAAGCAGGGAGAGGAAGCACAGATACGCAGTATTTT
NA	NA	TRBJ1-4	TRBV4-1	CASSLREYLRGEKLFF	TGCGCCAGCAGCCTCCGGGAATACCTTAGAGGTGAAAAACTGTTTTTT
TRBD1	NA	TRBJ1-6	TRBV5-1	CASSSGQGPSPLHF	TGCGCCAGCAGCTCGGGACAGGGTCCGTCACCCCTCCACTTT
TRBD1	NA	TRBJ1-6	TRBV5-1	CASSRWTGDNSPLHF	TGCGCCAGCAGCAGATGGACAGGGGACAATTCACCCCTCCACTTT
NA	NA	TRBJ2-7	TRBV6-5	CASSYGTPGISYEQYF	TGTGCCAGCAGTTACGGCACCCCCGGGATCTCCTACGAGCAGTACTTC
NA	NA	TRBJ1-1	TRBV19	CASSIQGLGVTEAFF	TGTGCCAGTAGTATACAGGGGCTGGGGGTCACTGAAGCTTTCTTT
NA	NA	TRBJ1-3	TRBV18	CASSPNGGNTIYF	TGTGCCAGCTCTCCTAATGGTGGAAACACCATATATTTT
TRBD1	few	TRBJ2-5	TRBV28	CASRPGQDFQETQYF	TGTGCCAGCAGACCCGGACAGGACTTCCAAGAGACCCAGTACTTC
TRBD1	NA	TRBJ1-1	TRBV29-1	CSAGTGLSPEAFF	TGCAGCGCTGGGACAGGCCTCTCTCCTGAAGCTTTCTTT
TRBD1	NA	TRBJ1-2	TRBV18	CASSPLGQPINYGYTF	TGTGCCAGCTCACCGCTGGGACAGCCAATAAACTATGGCTACACCTTC
NA	NA	TRBJ2-5	TRBV6-6	CASRLQALGETQYF	TGTGCCAGCAGGCTACAGGCTCTTGGGGAGACCCAGTACTTC
TRBD1	NA	TRBJ2-3	TRBV5-1	CASSPPGTGDTDTQYF	TGCGCCAGCAGCCCTCCCGGGACAGGGGACACAGATACGCAGTATTTT
TRBD1	few	TRBJ1-2	TRBV12-3/TRBV12-4	CASSTGTGRGYTF	TGTGCCAGCAGCACCGGGACAGGGCGAGGCTACACCTTC
NA	NA	TRBJ2-1	TRBV11-2	CASSSEVGEQFF	TGTGCCAGCAGCTCGGAGGTAGGAGAGCAGTTCTTC
TRBD1	NA	TRBJ2-1	TRBV19	CASSLTDRAHNEQFF	TGTGCCAGTAGTCTCACCGACAGGGCCCACAATGAGCAGTTCTTC
NA	NA	TRBJ2-1	TRBV6-5	CASSYEAGDGLNEQFF	TGTGCCAGCAGTTACGAAGCGGGCGACGGGTTGAATGAGCAGTTCTTC
NA	NA	TRBJ2-2	TRBV11-3	CASSVGPTGELFF	TGTGCCAGCAGTGTGGGGCCCACCGGGGAGCTGTTTTTT
TRBD1	NA	TRBJ1-5	TRBV9	CASSQGQGVPGNQPQHF	TGTGCCAGCAGTCAAGGACAGGGGGTCCCGGGCAATCAGCCCCAGCATTTT
NA	NA	TRBJ1-3	TRBV7-9	CASSVLMRDSGNTIYF	TGTGCCAGCAGCGTTCTAATGAGAGACTCTGGAAACACCATATATTTT
TRBD1	few	TRBJ1-1	TRBV29-1	CSAMGQENTEAFF	TGCAGCGCTATGGGACAGGAGAACACTGAAGCTTTCTTT
TRBD1	NA	TRBJ1-4	TRBV6-2/TRBV6-3	CASSDATGGWNPFF	TGTGCCAGCAGTGATGCTACAGGGGGCTGGAACCCGTTTTTT
NA	NA	TRBJ1-5	TRBV7-2	CASSLYQGVGQPQHF	TGTGCCAGCAGCTTGTATCAGGGCGTAGGACAGCCCCAGCATTTT
NA	NA	TRBJ1-1	TRBV19	CASSEALNTEAFF	TGTGCCAGTAGTGAGGCGCTGAACACTGAAGCTTTCTTT
NA	NA	TRBJ1-4	TRBV14	CASSHLQGSNEKLFF	TGTGCCAGCAGCCATCTACAGGGCTCTAATGAAAAACTGTTTTTT
NA	NA	TRBJ2-7	TRBV10-3	CAIQQGAHREQYF	TGTGCCATCCAGCAAGGGGCTCATAGGGAGCAGTACTTC
TRBD1	NA	TRBJ1-4	TRBV27	CASRPTGATNEKLFF	TGTGCCAGCAGGCCGACAGGGGCAACTAATGAAAAACTGTTTTTT
NA	NA	TRBJ1-5	TRBV5-1	CASSPGTLSNQPQHF	TGCGCCAGCAGCCCGGGGACACTAAGCAATCAGCCCCAGCATTTT
NA	NA	TRBJ1-1	TRBV19	CASLQGWGTEAFF	TGTGCCAGTCTACAGGGCTGGGGCACTGAAGCTTTCTTT
TRBD1	NA	TRBJ2-5	TRBV9	CASSARQGAVGETQYF	TGTGCCAGCAGCGCGAGACAGGGGGCAGTCGGAGAGACCCAGTACTTC
NA	NA	TRBJ1-5	TRBV3-1/TRBV3-2	CASSQAGRGGGSNQPQHF	TGTGCCAGCAGCCAAGCCGGAAGAGGCGGGGGTAGCAATCAGCCCCAGCATTTT
TRBD1	NA	TRBJ2-3	TRBV19	CASSMLGQGSDTQYF	TGTGCCAGTAGTATGTTGGGACAGGGCTCAGATACGCAGTATTTT
NA	NA	TRBJ2-7	TRBV7-9	CASSTQGYEQYF	TGTGCCAGCAGCACTCAGGGTTACGAGCAGTACTTC
NA	few	TRBJ1-2	TRBV25-1	CASSASNYGYTF	TGTGCCAGCAGTGCCTCGAACTATGGCTACACCTTC
TRBD1	NA	TRBJ2-2	TRBV7-6	CASSPRQGKGTGELFF	TGTGCCAGCAGCCCGAGACAGGGAAAAGGCACCGGGGAGCTGTTTTTT
NA	NA	TRBJ2-1	TRBV5-1	CASSLDRDEQFF	TGCGCCAGCAGCTTGGATCGGGATGAGCAGTTCTTC
TRBD1	NA	TRBJ2-7	TRBV9	CASSARDRGYYEQYF	TGTGCCAGCAGCGCCCGGGACAGGGGCTACTACGAGCAGTACTTC
TRBD1	NA	TRBJ1-2	TRBV14	CASSQMTGVYGYGYTF	TGTGCCAGCAGCCAAATGACAGGGGTTTATGGCTATGGCTACACCTTC
TRBD2	NA	TRBJ2-1	TRBV18	CASSLNVGTSIYNEQFF	TGTGCCAGCTCACTTAACGTAGGGACTAGTATTTACAATGAGCAGTTCTTC
TRBD1	NA	TRBJ1-4	TRBV19	CASSFSGTGGYNEKLFF	TGTGCCAGTAGTTTTTCCGGGACAGGGGGCTATAATGAAAAACTGTTTTTT
NA	NA	TRBJ1-3	TRBV6-5	CASRLTASGNTIYF	TGTGCCAGCAGATTGACAGCCTCTGGAAACACCATATATTTT
TRBD1	NA	TRBJ1-5	TRBV5-5	CASSSGGQGISPQHF	TGTGCCAGCAGCTCGGGGGGACAGGGGATTTCGCCCCAGCATTTT
TRBD1	few	TRBJ2-2	TRBV19	CASSMDRLNTGELFF	TGTGCCAGTAGTATGGACAGGCTGAACACCGGGGAGCTGTTTTTT
TRBD1	NA	TRBJ1-3	TRBV5-4	CASSLDRATGNTIYF	TGTGCCAGCAGCTTAGACAGGGCCACCGGAAACACCATATATTTT
TRBD1	NA	TRBJ1-4	TRBV6-5	CASSYRTGAGEKLFF	TGTGCCAGCAGTTACCGGACAGGGGCGGGGGAAAAACTGTTTTTT
TRBD1	NA	TRBJ1-5	TRBV19	CATSDRGDPTGRNQHF	TGTGCCACCTCCGATAGAGGGGACCCGACAGGGCGAAACCAGCATTTT
NA	NA	TRBJ2-3	TRBV3-1/TRBV3-2	CASSLGTGNTDTQYF	TGTGCCAGCAGCCTCGGTACAGGGAACACAGATACGCAGTATTTT
NA	NA	TRBJ2-5	TRBV5-1	CASSLAGWETQYF	TGCGCCAGCAGCTTGGCCGGGTGGGAGACCCAGTACTTC
TRBD1	NA	TRBJ2-3	TRBV24-1	CATSDRQGSDTQYF	TGTGCCACCAGTGACCGACAGGGTTCAGATACGCAGTATTTT